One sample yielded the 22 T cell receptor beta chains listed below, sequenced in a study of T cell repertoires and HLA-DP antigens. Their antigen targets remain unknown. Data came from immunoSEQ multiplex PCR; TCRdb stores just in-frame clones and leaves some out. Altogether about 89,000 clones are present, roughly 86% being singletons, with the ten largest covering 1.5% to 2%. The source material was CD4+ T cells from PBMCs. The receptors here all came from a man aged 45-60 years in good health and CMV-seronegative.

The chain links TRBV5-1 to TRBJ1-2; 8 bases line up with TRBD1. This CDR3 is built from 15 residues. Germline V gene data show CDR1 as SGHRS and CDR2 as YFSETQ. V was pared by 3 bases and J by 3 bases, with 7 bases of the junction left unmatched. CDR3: CASSSEQGGYYGYTF. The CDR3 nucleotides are TGCGCCAGCAGCTCCGAACAGGGGGGATACTATGGCTACACCTTC.

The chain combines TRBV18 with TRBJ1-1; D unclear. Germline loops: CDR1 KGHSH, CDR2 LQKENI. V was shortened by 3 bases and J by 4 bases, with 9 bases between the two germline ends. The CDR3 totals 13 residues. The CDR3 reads CASSPEPSTEAFF. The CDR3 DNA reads TGTGCCAGCTCACCCGAACCGAGCACTGAAGCTTTCTTT.

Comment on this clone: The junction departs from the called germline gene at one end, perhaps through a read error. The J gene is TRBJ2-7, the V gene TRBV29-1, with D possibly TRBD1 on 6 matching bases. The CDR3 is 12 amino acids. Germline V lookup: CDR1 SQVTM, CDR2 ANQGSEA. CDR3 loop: CSVQEGAYEQYF. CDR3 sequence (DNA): TGCAGCGTTCAAGAGGGGGCCTACGAGCAGTACTTC.

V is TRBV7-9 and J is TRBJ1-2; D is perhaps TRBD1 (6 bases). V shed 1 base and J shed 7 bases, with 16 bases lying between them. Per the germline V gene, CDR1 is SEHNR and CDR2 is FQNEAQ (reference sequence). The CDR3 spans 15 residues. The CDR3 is CASSLGSGGGSGYTF. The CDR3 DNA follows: TGTGCCAGCAGCTTAGGTTCGGGGGGCGGAAGTGGCTACACCTTC. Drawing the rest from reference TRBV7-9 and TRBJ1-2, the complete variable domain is DTGVSQNPRHKITKRGQNVTFRCDPISEHNRLYWYRQTLGQGPEFLTYFQNEAQLEKSRLLSDRFSAERPKGSFSTLEIQRTEQGDSAMYLCASSLGSGGGSGYTFGSGTRLTVV.

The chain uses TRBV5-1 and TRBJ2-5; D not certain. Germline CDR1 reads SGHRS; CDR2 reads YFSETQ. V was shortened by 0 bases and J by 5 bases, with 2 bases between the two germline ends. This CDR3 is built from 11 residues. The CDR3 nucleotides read TGCGCCAGCAGCTTGGTTGAGACCCAGTACTTC. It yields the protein CASSLVETQYF.

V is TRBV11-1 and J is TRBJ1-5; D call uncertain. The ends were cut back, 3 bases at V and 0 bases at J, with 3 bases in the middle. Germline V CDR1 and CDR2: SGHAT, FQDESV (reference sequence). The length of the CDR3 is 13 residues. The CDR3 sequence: CASSFDSNQPQHF. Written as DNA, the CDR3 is TGTGCCAGCAGCTTTGATAGCAATCAGCCCCAGCATTTT.

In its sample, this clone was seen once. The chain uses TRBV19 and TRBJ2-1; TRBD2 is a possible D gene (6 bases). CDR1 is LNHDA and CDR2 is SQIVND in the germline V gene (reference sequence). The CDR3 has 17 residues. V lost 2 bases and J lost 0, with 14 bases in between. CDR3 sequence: CASSIQARGSSYNEQFF. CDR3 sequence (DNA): TGTGCCAGTAGTATACAGGCACGGGGGAGCTCCTACAATGAGCAGTTCTTC.

The CDR3 reads CASSLQGYTEAFF. The CDR3 DNA reads as TGTGCCAGCAGCTTACAGGGGTACACTGAAGCTTTCTTT. The V gene is TRBV11-2, the J gene TRBJ1-1; TRBD1 might be the D (6 bases). The V gene lost 2 bases and the J gene lost 3 bases, with 7 bases spanning the gap. Germline CDR1 and CDR2: SGHAT and FQNNGV. CDR3 size: 13 residues.

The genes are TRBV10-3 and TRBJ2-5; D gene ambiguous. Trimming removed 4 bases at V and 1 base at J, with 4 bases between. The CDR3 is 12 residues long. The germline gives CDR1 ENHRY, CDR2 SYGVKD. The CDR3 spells CAISGLQETQYF. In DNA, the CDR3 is TGTGCCATCAGTGGGCTCCAAGAGACCCAGTACTTC.

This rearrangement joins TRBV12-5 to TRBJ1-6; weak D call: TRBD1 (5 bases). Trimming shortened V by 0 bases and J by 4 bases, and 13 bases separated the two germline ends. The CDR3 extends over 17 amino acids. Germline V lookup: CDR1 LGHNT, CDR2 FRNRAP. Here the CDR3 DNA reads TGTGCTAGTGGTTTGGTACCAGGGAGTCGGTATAATTCACCCCTCCACTTT. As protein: CASGLVPGSRYNSPLHF.

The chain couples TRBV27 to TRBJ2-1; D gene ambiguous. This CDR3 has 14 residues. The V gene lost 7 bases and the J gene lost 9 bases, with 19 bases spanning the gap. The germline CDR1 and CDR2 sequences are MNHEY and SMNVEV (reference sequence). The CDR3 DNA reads TGTGCCAGCAACCAACGGACCGCGAGTGGTGAGCAGTTCTTC. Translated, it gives CASNQRTASGEQFF.

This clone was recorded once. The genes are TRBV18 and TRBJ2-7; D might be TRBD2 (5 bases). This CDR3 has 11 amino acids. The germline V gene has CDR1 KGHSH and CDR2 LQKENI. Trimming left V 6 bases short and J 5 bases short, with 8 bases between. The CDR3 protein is CASSPGDEQYF. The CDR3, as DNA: TGTGCCAGCTCTCCCGGGGACGAGCAGTACTTC.

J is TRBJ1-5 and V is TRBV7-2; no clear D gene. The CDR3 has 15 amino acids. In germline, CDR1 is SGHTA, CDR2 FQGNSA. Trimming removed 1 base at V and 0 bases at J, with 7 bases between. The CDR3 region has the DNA TGTGCCAGCAGCTTAGACGGTTATAGCAATCAGCCCCAGCATTTT. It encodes CASSLDGYSNQPQHF.

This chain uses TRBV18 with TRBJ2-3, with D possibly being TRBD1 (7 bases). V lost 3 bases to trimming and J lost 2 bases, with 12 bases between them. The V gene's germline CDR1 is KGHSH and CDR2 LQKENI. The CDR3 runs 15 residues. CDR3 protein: CASSPAGGNTDTQYF. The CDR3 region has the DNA TGTGCCAGCTCACCGGCAGGGGGGAACACAGATACGCAGTATTTT.

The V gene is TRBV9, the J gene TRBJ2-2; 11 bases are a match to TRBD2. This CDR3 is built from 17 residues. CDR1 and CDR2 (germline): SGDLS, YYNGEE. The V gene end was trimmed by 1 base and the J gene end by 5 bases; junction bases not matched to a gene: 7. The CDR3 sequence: CASSVSLAGGRTGELFF. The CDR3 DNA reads TGTGCCAGCAGCGTAAGTCTAGCGGGAGGTCGAACCGGGGAGCTGTTTTTT.

In nucleotides, the CDR3 is TGTGCCAGCAGTAAGAAGGGAGTTAGCAATCAGCCCCAGCATTTT. This codes for CASSKKGVSNQPQHF. The chain combines TRBV6-5 with TRBJ1-5; D ambiguous. Trimming pared 5 bases from V and 0 bases from J, leaving 11 bases between. CDR3 length: 15 residues. The germline V gene encodes CDR1 MNHEY and CDR2 SVGAGI.

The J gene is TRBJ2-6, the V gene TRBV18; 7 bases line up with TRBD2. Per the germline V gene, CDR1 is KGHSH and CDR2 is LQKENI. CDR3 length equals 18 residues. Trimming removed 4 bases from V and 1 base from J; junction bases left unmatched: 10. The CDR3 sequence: CASSHKRLASSGANVLTF. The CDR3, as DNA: TGTGCCAGCTCACATAAGAGACTAGCATCTTCTGGGGCCAACGTCCTGACTTTC.

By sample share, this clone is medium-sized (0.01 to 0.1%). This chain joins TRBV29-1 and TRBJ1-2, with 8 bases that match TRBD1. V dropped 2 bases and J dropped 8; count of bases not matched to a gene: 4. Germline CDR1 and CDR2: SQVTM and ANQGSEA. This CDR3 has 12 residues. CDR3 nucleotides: TGCAGCGTTGAACGACAGGGGTGGGGCTACACCTTC. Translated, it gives CSVERQGWGYTF.

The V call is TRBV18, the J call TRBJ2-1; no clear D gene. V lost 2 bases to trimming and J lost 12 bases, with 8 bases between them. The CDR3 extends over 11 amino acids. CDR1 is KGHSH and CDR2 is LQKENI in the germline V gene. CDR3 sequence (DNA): TGTGCCAGCTCACCAGGGGAAGGGCAGTTCTTC. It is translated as CASSPGEGQFF.

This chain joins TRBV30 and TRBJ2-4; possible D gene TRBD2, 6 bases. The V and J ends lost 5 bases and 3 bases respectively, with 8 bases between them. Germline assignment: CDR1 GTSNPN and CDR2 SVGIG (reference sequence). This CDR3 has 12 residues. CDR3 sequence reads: CAWGGDKNIQYF. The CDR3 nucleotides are TGTGCCTGGGGCGGGGACAAAAACATTCAGTACTTC.

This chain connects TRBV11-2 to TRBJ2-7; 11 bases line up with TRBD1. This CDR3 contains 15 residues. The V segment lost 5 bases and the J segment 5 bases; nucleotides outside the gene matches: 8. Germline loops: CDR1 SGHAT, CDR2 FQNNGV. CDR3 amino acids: CASSTRRGQGDEQYF. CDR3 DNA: TGTGCCAGCAGCACCCGCCGGGGACAGGGGGACGAGCAGTACTTC.

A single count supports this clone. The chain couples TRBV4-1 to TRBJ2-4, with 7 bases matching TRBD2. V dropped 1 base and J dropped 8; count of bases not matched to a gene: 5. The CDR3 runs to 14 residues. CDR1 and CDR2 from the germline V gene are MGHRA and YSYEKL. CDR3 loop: CASSQGFREDIQYF. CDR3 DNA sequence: TGCGCCAGCAGCCAAGGATTCCGGGAGGACATTCAGTACTTC.